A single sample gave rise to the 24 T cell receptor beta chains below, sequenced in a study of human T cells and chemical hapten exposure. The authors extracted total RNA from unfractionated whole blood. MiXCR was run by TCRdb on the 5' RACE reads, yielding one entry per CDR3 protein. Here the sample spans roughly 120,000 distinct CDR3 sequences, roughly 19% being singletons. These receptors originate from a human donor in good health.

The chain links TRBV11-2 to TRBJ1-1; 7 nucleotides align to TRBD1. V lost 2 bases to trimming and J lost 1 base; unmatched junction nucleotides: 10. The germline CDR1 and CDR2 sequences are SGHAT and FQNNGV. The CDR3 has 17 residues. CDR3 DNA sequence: TGTGCCAGCAGCTTATCATCCTCCGGGACAGCGAACACTGAAGCTTTCTTT. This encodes CASSLSSSGTANTEAFF.

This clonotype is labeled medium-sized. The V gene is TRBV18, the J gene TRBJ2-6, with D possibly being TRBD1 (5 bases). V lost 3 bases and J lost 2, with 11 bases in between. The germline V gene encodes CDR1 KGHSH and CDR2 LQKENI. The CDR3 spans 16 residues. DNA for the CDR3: TGTGCCAGCTCACCCCAGGGCAGGGCTGGGGCCAACGTCCTGACTTTC. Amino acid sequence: CASSPQGRAGANVLTF.

CDR3 DNA sequence: TGTGCCAGCAGCCAAGTAGGGGGCTTAGAGACCCAGTACTTC. Translation: CASSQVGGLETQYF. The chain couples TRBV3-1 to TRBJ2-5; 7 positions agree with TRBD1. Trimming at V came to 1 base and at J to 4 bases, leaving 3 bases not matched to a gene. The CDR3 covers 14 residues. Germline V lookup: CDR1 LGHDT, CDR2 YNNKEL (reference sequence).

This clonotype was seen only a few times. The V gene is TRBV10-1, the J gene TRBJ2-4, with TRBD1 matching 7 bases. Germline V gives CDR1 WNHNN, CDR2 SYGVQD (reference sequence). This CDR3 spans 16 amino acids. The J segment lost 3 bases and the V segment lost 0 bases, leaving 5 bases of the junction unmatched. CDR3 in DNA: TGCGCCAGCAGTGAGTCGATCGCAGGGGGCAAAAACATTCAGTACTTC. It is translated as CASSESIAGGKNIQYF.

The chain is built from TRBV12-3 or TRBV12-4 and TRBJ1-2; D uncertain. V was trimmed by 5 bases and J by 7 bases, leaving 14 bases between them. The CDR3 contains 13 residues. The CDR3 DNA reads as TGTGCCAGCAGTATGACTGGCCCCCGTGGCTACACCTTC. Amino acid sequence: CASSMTGPRGYTF.

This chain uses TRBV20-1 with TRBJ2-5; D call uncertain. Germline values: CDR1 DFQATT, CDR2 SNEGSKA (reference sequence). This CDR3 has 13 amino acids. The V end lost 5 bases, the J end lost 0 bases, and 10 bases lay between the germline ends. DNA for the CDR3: TGCAGTGCTCGTGACGTGTACCAAGAGACCCAGTACTTC. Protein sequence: CSARDVYQETQYF.

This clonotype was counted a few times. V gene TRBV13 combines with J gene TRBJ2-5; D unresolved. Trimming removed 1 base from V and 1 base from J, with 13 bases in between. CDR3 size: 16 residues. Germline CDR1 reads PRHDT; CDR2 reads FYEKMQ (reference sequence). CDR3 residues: CASSLDPATAQETQYF. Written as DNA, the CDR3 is TGTGCCAGCAGCTTAGATCCGGCCACCGCCCAAGAGACCCAGTACTTC.

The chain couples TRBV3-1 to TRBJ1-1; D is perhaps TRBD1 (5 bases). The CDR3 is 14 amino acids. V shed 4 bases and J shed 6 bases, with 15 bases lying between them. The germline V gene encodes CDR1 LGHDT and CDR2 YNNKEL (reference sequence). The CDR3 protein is CASSPFGTNAEAFF. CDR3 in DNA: TGTGCCAGCAGCCCTTTTGGGACTAACGCTGAAGCTTTCTTT.

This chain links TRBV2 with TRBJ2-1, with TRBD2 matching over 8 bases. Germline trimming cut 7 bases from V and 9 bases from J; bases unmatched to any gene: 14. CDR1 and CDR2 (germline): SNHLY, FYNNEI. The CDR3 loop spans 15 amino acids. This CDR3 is CASMRTSTLSGEQFF. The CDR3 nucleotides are TGTGCCAGCATGCGGACTAGCACTTTGTCGGGTGAGCAGTTCTTC.

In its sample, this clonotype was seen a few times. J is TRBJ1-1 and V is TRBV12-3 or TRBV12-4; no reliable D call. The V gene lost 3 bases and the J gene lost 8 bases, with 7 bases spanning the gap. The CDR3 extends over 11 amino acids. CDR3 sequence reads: CASSFAVEAFF. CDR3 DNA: TGTGCCAGCAGTTTCGCGGTAGAAGCTTTCTTT.

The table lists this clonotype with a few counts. CDR3 loop: CASSGGHRRTDTQYF. The CDR3 region has the DNA TGCGCCAGCAGCGGGGGACACCGGCGGACAGATACGCAGTATTTT. V is TRBV5-1 and J is TRBJ2-3, with D possibly being TRBD1 (6 bases). The CDR3 has 15 amino acids. CDR1 and CDR2 from the germline V gene are SGHRS and YFSETQ. V lost 4 bases to trimming and J lost 3 bases, with 15 bases between them.

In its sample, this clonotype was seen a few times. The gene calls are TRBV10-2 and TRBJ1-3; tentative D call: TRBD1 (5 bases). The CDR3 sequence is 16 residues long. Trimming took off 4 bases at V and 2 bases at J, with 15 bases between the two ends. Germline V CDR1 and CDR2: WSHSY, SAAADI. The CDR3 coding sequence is TGCGCCAGCAGTGGCCGGCAGGGAAGTACTGGAAACACCATATATTTT. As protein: CASSGRQGSTGNTIYF.

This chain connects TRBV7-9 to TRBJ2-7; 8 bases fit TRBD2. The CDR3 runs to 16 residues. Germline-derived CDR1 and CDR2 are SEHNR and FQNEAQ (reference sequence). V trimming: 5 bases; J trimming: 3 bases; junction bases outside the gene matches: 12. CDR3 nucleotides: TGTGCCAGCAGCCCGGGGGGGGGACGGAACTACTACGAGCAGTACTTC. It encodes CASSPGGGRNYYEQYF.

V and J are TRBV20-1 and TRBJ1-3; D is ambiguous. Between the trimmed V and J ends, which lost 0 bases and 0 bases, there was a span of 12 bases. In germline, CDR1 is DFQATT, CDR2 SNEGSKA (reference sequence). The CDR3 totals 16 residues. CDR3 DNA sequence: TGCAGTGCTAGAGATCTCGACGCGAGCTCTGGAAACACCATATATTTT. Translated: CSARDLDASSGNTIYF.

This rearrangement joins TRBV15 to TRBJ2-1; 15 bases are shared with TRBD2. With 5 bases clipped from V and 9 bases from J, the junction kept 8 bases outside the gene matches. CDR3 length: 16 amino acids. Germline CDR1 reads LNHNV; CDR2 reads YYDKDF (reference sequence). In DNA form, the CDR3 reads TGTGCCACCAGCTTAGGACTAGCGGGAGGGATGGTTGAGCAGTTCTTC. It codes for CATSLGLAGGMVEQFF.

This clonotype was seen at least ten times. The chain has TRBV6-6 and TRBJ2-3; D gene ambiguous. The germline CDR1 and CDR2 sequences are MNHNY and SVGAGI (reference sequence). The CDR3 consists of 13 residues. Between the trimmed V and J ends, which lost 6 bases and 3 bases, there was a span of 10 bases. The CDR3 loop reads CASSHELTDTQYF. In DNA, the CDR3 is TGTGCCAGCAGCCACGAGTTGACAGATACGCAGTATTTT.

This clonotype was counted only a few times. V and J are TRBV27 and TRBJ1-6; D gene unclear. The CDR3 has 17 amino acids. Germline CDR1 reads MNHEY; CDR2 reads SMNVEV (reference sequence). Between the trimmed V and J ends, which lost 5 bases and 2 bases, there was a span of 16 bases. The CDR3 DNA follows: TGTGCCAGCAGTCCTCTTAGGGCCGGCACCTATAATTCACCCCTCCACTTT. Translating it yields CASSPLRAGTYNSPLHF.

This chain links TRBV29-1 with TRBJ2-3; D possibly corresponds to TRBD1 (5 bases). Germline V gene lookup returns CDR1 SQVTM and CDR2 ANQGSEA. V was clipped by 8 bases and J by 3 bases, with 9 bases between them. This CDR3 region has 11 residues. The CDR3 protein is CSLHRTDTQYF. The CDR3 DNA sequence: TGCAGCCTTCACAGGACAGATACGCAGTATTTT.

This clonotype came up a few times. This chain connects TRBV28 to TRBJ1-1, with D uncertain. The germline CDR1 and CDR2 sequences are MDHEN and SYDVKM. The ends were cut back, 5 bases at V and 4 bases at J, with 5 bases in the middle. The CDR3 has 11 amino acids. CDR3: CASSRLTEAFF. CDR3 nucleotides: TGTGCCAGCAGTCGCCTCACTGAAGCTTTCTTT.

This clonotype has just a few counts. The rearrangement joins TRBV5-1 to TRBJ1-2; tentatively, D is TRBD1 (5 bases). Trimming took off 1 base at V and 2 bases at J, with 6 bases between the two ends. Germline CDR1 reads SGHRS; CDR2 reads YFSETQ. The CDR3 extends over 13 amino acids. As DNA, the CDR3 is TGCGCCAGCAGCTTGCGGGGGAACTATGGCTACACCTTC. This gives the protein CASSLRGNYGYTF. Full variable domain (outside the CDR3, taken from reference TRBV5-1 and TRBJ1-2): KAGVTQTPRYLIKTRGQQVTLSCSPISGHRSVSWYQQTPGQGLQFLFEYFSETQRNKGNFPGRFSGRQFSNSRSEMNVSTLELGDSALYLCASSLRGNYGYTFGSGTRLTVV.

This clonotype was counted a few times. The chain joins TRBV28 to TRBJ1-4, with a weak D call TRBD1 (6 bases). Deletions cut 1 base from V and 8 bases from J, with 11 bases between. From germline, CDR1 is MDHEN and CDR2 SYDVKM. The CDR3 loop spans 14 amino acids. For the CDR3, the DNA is TGTGCCAGCAGTTTATCATTGGGGGGCGAAAAACTGTTTTTT. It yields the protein CASSLSLGGEKLFF. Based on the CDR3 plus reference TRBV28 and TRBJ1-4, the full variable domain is DVKVTQSSRYLVKRTGEKVFLECVQDMDHENMFWYRQDPGLGLRLIYFSYDVKMKEKGDIPEGYSVSREKKERFSLILESASTNQTSMYLCASSLSLGGEKLFFGSGTQLSVL.

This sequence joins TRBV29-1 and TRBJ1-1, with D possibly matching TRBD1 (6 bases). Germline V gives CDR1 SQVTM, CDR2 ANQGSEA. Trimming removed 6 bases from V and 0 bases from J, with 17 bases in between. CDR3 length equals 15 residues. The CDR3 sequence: CSVRGRVRVNTEAFF. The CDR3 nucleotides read TGCAGCGTCAGGGGTAGGGTACGAGTGAACACTGAAGCTTTCTTT.

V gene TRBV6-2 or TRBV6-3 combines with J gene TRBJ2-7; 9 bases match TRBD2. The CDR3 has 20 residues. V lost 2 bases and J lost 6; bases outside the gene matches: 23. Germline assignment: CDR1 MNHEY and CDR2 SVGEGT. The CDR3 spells CASSYTRTSGSSVGGVEQYF. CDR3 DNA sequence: TGTGCCAGCAGTTACACCCGCACTAGCGGGTCCTCGGTGGGGGGCGTCGAGCAGTACTTC.

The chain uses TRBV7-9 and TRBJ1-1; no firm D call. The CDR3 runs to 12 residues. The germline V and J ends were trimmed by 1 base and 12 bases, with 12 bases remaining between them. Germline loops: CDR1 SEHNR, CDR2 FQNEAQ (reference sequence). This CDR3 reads CASSLDASQSFF. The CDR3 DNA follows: TGTGCCAGCAGCTTAGACGCGTCGCAGTCTTTCTTT. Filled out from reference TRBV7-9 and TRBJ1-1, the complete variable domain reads DTGVSQNPRHKITKRGQNVTFRCDPISEHNRLYWYRQTLGQGPEFLTYFQNEAQLEKSRLLSDRFSAERPKGSFSTLEIQRTEQGDSAMYLCASSLDASQSFFGQGTRLTVV.